This T cell receptor beta chain derives from a study of identical twins. Study findings and constraints: Twin-shared out-of-frame alpha sequences were enriched for low generation probability.

In its sample, this clonotype was seen many times. The antigen is unknown. It was template switching that added a universal primer site, and there were unique molecular identifiers on the cDNA. TCRdb ran MiXCR on the 5' RACE reads and lists one entry per CDR3 protein. The sample holds 350,000 to 450,000 distinct CDR3 sequences, about 18% seen once. The ends were cut back, 4 bases at V and 0 bases at J, with 23 bases in the middle. The CDR3 has 19 amino acids. The germline gives CDR1 MGHRA, CDR2 YSYEKL. The J gene is TRBJ2-3, the V gene TRBV4-1; D not certain. The sample taken for sequencing was naive T cells sorted from blood. The receptor comes from a man in his fifties in good health. Here the CDR3 reads CASSPSQGPSGSSTDTQYF. Written as DNA, the CDR3 is TGCGCCAGCAGCCCCTCCCAAGGGCCCAGTGGTTCTAGCACAGATACGCAGTATTTT.